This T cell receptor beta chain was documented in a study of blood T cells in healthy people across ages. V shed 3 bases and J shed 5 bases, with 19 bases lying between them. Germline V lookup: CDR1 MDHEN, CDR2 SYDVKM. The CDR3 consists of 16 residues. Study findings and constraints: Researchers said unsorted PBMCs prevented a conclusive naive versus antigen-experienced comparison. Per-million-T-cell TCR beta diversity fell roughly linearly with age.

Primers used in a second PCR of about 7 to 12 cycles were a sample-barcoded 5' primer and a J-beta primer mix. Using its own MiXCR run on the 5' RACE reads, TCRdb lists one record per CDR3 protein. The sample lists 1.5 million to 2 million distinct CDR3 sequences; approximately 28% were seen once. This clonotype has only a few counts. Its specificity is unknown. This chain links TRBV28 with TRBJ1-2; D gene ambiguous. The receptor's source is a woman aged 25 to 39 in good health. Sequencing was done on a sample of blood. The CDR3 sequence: CASSFYLLEPAYGYTF. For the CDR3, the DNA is TGTGCCAGCAGTTTTTACCTCCTCGAACCGGCTTATGGCTACACCTTC.